The 5 T cell receptor beta chains given below trace back to one sample, sequenced in a study of blood T cell repertoires in COVID-19. TCRdb's copy holds only in-frame clones and misses some; the assay was immunoSEQ multiplex PCR. The data hold some 100,000 clones, with approximately 90% observed a single time. Sequenced material: peripheral blood. The receptor source for this set is a human donor in a cohort sampled during active COVID-19.

The J gene is TRBJ1-5, the V gene TRBV6-4; D is uncertain. Germline CDR1 MRHNA, CDR2 SNTAGT. The length of the CDR3 is 14 residues. V shed 3 bases and J shed 2 bases, with 8 bases lying between them. CDR3 bases: TGTGCCAGCAGTGAACCGAGGCGCAATCAGCCCCAGCATTTT. This sequence encodes CASSEPRRNQPQHF.

The chain combines TRBV11-3 with TRBJ2-7, with D tentatively TRBD2 (6 bases). The CDR3 is 14 residues long. Germline CDR1 reads SGHNT; CDR2 reads YENEEA. The V and J ends lost 6 bases and 4 bases respectively, with 16 bases between them. As DNA, the CDR3 is TGTGCCAGCAGACCCGGGGGAGCGACGTACGAGCAGTACTTC. This encodes CASRPGGATYEQYF.

J is TRBJ2-7 and V is TRBV13, with 7 bases aligning to TRBD2. Germline V gives CDR1 PRHDT, CDR2 FYEKMQ (reference sequence). The CDR3 length is 15 residues. With 4 bases clipped from V and 3 bases from J, the junction kept 9 bases outside the gene matches. This CDR3 is CASSSTGTNHYEQYF. As DNA, the CDR3 is TGTGCCAGCAGCTCCACCGGGACTAACCACTACGAGCAGTACTTC.

This sequence joins TRBV4-1 and TRBJ1-5, with D possibly matching TRBD1 (6 bases). Trimming took off 3 bases at V and 4 bases at J, with 16 bases between the two ends. The CDR3 spans 16 residues. Germline V gene sequence: CDR1 MGHRA, CDR2 YSYEKL. Here the CDR3 reads CASSHPTGNLNQPQHF. Written as DNA, the CDR3 is TGCGCCAGCAGCCATCCTACAGGGAACCTTAATCAGCCCCAGCATTTT.

Note on this clone: The identical CDR3 is also encoded by other nucleotide sequences in the sample. The chain joins TRBV12-3 or TRBV12-4 to TRBJ2-5, with D uncertain. The V end was cut by 3 bases, the J end by 5 bases, with 4 bases between. The CDR3 sequence is 11 residues long. In nucleotides, the CDR3 is TGTGCCAGCAGTTTGAGGGAGACCCAGTACTTC. It is translated as CASSLRETQYF.